These 29 T cell receptor beta chains came from one sample sequenced in a study of CD8 T cells in Susac syndrome. Reverse transcription of roughly 0.5 to 1 ug RNA was performed with random hexamers. One entry per CDR3 protein, called by TCRdb with MiXCR from the immunoSEQ multiplex PCR reads. The sample contains some 400,000 distinct CDR3 sequences, 85% of which appear only once. Sequencing was carried out using CD8+ T cells from PBMCs. The source is a human donor with multiple sclerosis.

This clonotype was seen a single time. The chain joins TRBV6-5 to TRBJ1-2; no clear D. The CDR3 is made up of 15 amino acids. The V gene lost 3 bases and the J gene lost 4 bases, with 15 bases spanning the gap. CDR1 MNHEY and CDR2 SVGAGI come from the germline V gene. The CDR3 sequence: CASSYSGPFPYGYTF. DNA of the CDR3: TGTGCCAGCAGTTATTCCGGGCCTTTCCCCTATGGCTACACCTTC.

The J gene is TRBJ2-6, the V gene TRBV12-3 or TRBV12-4; D assignment may be TRBD1 or TRBD2 (5 bases each). V was trimmed by 2 bases and J by 2 bases, leaving 10 bases between them. The CDR3 spans 16 residues. CDR3 nucleotide sequence: TGTGCCAGCAGTTTAAGTTGGGGACCTGGGGCCAACGTCCTGACTTTC. It translates to CASSLSWGPGANVLTF.

V gene TRBV27 combines with J gene TRBJ2-7; 8 bases line up with TRBD1. CDR3 length equals 17 residues. In germline, CDR1 is MNHEY, CDR2 SMNVEV (reference sequence). The ends lost 3 bases at V and 4 bases at J; junction bases unmatched: 14. The CDR3 loop is CASSFLINGQGRYEQYF. CDR3 DNA sequence: TGTGCCAGCAGTTTCCTCATCAACGGACAGGGAAGGTACGAGCAGTACTTC.

V is TRBV4-1 and J is TRBJ1-5; D is unclear. Germline V gene data show CDR1 as MGHRA and CDR2 as YSYEKL. The CDR3 spans 17 residues. Trimming shortened V by 0 bases and J by 1 base, and 13 bases separated the two germline ends. Here the CDR3 reads CASSQERSGRSNQPQHF. CDR3 DNA: TGCGCCAGCAGCCAAGAGCGATCCGGGCGAAGCAATCAGCCCCAGCATTTT.

On this clonotype: An end of the junction differs from the germline gene, which may be a read error. The gene calls are TRBV7-7 and TRBJ2-3, with 7 bases lining up with TRBD2. CDR1 and CDR2 from the germline V gene are SSHAT and FNYEAQ (reference sequence). This CDR3 region has 15 residues. This chain's CDR3 is CASSLVGGPTDTQYF. CDR3 coding DNA: TGTGCTAGCAGCTTAGTGGGAGGGCCCACAGATACGCAGTATTTT.

V gene TRBV28 combines with J gene TRBJ2-1, with TRBD2 matching over 11 bases. The CDR3 covers 16 residues. Germline V gives CDR1 MDHEN, CDR2 SYDVKM. V dropped 6 bases and J dropped 8; count of bases not matched to a gene: 12. The CDR3 nucleotides are TGTGCCAGCAGAACGGGACTAGCGGACCCCGTCGATGAGCAGTTCTTC. Residues: CASRTGLADPVDEQFF.

V usage is TRBV7-9 and J usage is TRBJ2-1, with D unclear. The germline gives CDR1 SEHNR, CDR2 FQNEAQ (reference sequence). The CDR3 is 14 residues long. Trimming took 2 bases from V and 4 from J, leaving 9 bases between them. The CDR3: CASSLSLGYNEQFF. As DNA, the CDR3 is TGTGCCAGCAGCTTAAGTCTCGGTTACAATGAGCAGTTCTTC.

The V and J genes are TRBV6-6 and TRBJ1-5; a weak D match, TRBD1 (5 bases). The V end was cut by 2 bases, the J end by 6 bases, with 14 bases between. Germline V gene sequence: CDR1 MNHNY, CDR2 SVGAGI (reference sequence). The CDR3 loop spans 15 amino acids. CDR3 protein: CASSYGQGLGQPQHF. CDR3 DNA: TGTGCCAGCAGTTACGGCCAGGGACTCGGTCAGCCCCAGCATTTT.

V usage is TRBV29-1 and J usage is TRBJ2-7; D is perhaps TRBD1 (5 bases). Germline lookup yields CDR1 SQVTM and CDR2 ANQGSEA. The V gene lost 0 bases and the J gene lost 3 bases, with 18 bases spanning the gap. The CDR3 spans 16 residues. The CDR3 region has the DNA TGCAGCGTTGAAGATCTCAGGCAGGGTTCCCACTACGAGCAGTACTTC. It translates to CSVEDLRQGSHYEQYF.

The gene calls are TRBV20-1 and TRBJ2-2, with D unclear. V lost 6 bases and J lost 3, with 11 bases in between. Germline values: CDR1 DFQATT, CDR2 SNEGSKA (reference sequence). This CDR3 has 13 amino acids. This CDR3 reads CSARRLYTGELFF. CDR3 in DNA: TGCAGTGCACGTAGACTGTACACCGGGGAGCTGTTTTTT.

This sequence joins TRBV6-5 and TRBJ1-2, with unresolved D. The ends were cut back, 6 bases at V and 0 bases at J, with 14 bases in the middle. There are 15 residues in the CDR3. The germline gives CDR1 MNHEY, CDR2 SVGAGI. The CDR3 sequence is CASRGYRETNYGYTF. DNA of the CDR3: TGTGCCAGCAGAGGCTACAGAGAAACTAACTATGGCTACACCTTC.

The rearrangement links TRBV27 to TRBJ2-5, with D tentatively TRBD1 or TRBD2 (5 bases each). The V end was cut by 4 bases, the J end by 5 bases, with 20 bases between. Germline CDR1 is MNHEY and CDR2 is SMNVEV (reference sequence). This CDR3 comprises 16 residues. CDR3 nucleotides: TGTGCCAGCAGTTCCCACCGGGACGCTGCGATGGAGACCCAGTACTTC. Amino acid sequence: CASSSHRDAAMETQYF.

The rearrangement joins TRBV4-1 to TRBJ2-7, with D perhaps TRBD2 (6 bases). V shed 3 bases and J shed 3 bases, with 12 bases lying between them. Germline V gene lookup returns CDR1 MGHRA and CDR2 YSYEKL. CDR3 length: 14 amino acids. The CDR3 bases are TGCGCCAGCAGCCAGTCCCAGGGAGGCTACGAGCAGTACTTC. Translation: CASSQSQGGYEQYF.

The genes are TRBV6-5 and TRBJ2-7, with D perhaps TRBD1 (5 bases). CDR1 and CDR2 from the germline V gene are MNHEY and SVGAGI. V was pared by 0 bases and J by 3 bases, with 9 bases between. The CDR3 is made up of 14 amino acids. CDR3 residues: CASSYSDSNYEQYF. The CDR3 nucleotides are TGTGCCAGCAGTTACTCTGACAGTAACTACGAGCAGTACTTC.

This rearrangement joins TRBV19 to TRBJ2-1; maybe TRBD1 (5 bases). The CDR3 is made up of 14 amino acids. Trimming removed 5 bases at V and 4 bases at J, with 12 bases between. The germline V gene has CDR1 LNHDA and CDR2 SQIVND (reference sequence). As DNA, the CDR3 is TGTGCCAGTAGTCCAGAACAGGTATACAATGAGCAGTTCTTC. It codes for CASSPEQVYNEQFF.

CDR3 nucleotide sequence: TGCGCCAGCAGCCCAGGACAGGCTGACGAGCAGTACTTC. Translating gives CASSPGQADEQYF. This rearrangement joins TRBV4-1 to TRBJ2-7; 7 nucleotides agree with TRBD1. Germline-derived CDR1 and CDR2 are MGHRA and YSYEKL. Trimming took 4 bases from V and 5 from J; bases not matched to a gene: 5. This CDR3 spans 13 amino acids.

The genes are TRBV7-8 and TRBJ2-1, with D perhaps matching TRBD1 (6 bases). Germline loops: CDR1 SGHVS, CDR2 FQNEAQ. V was clipped by 2 bases and J by 0 bases, with 11 bases between them. The CDR3 spans 16 residues. The chain's CDR3 is CASSLQGQGSYNEQFF. The CDR3 bases are TGTGCCAGCAGCTTACAGGGGCAAGGCTCCTACAATGAGCAGTTCTTC.

The rearrangement links TRBV21-1 to TRBJ1-1. TRBV21-1 is labeled a pseudogene. This CDR3 spans 13 amino acids. DNA for the CDR3: TGTGCCAGCAACAGGGAGAGGAACACTGAAGCTTTCTTT. Translation: CASNRERNTEAFF.

This rearrangement joins TRBV5-4 to TRBJ2-7, with 7 bases identical to TRBD2. Germline CDR1 reads SGHNT; CDR2 reads YYREEE (reference sequence). Germline trimming cut 4 bases from V and 5 bases from J; bases unmatched to any gene: 6. This CDR3 has 13 amino acids. CDR3 region: CASSPGEGHEQYF. DNA for the CDR3: TGTGCCAGCAGCCCCGGGGAGGGCCACGAGCAGTACTTC.

A single count supports this clonotype. In DNA form, the CDR3 reads TGTGCCAGTAAGTCCCTATCTTACACTGAAGCTTTCTTT. This sequence encodes CASKSLSYTEAFF. V gene TRBV19 combines with J gene TRBJ1-1, with no clear D. The CDR3 loop spans 13 amino acids. From germline, CDR1 is LNHDA and CDR2 SQIVND (reference sequence). Trimming took off 7 bases at V and 3 bases at J, with 12 bases between the two ends.

V is TRBV5-6 and J is TRBJ1-2; D remains ambiguous. With 4 bases removed from V and 4 bases from J, the gap between germline ends came to 14 bases. The CDR3 covers 14 residues. Per germline, CDR1 SGHDT and CDR2 YYEEEE. This CDR3 is CASSPLGSLYGYTF. CDR3 DNA sequence: TGTGCCAGCAGCCCCTTGGGGAGTCTCTATGGCTACACCTTC. Combining the CDR3 with reference TRBV5-6 and TRBJ1-2 gives the whole variable domain DAGVTQSPTHLIKTRGQQVTLRCSPKSGHDTVSWYQQALGQGPQFIFQYYEEEERQRGNFPDRFSGHQFPNYSSELNVNALLLGDSALYLCASSPLGSLYGYTFGSGTRLTVV.

A word on this clonotype: One end of the junction varies from germline; a read error may be responsible. The V call is TRBV19, the J call TRBJ1-1; D remains unclear. The germline CDR1 and CDR2 sequences are LNHDA and SQIVND (reference sequence). CDR3 length equals 11 residues. CDR3 region: CASSIGSEAFF. CDR3 DNA: TGCGCCAGCAGTATCGGCAGTGAAGCTTTCTTT.

The chain employs TRBV5-1 and TRBJ2-1; maybe TRBD1 (5 bases). Per the germline V gene, CDR1 is SGHRS and CDR2 is YFSETQ. This CDR3 has 16 amino acids. The V gene lost 4 bases and the J gene lost 0 bases, with 14 bases spanning the gap. CDR3 sequence reads: CASSPWGEDSYNEQFF. The DNA for the CDR3 is TGCGCCAGCAGCCCCTGGGGCGAGGACTCCTACAATGAGCAGTTCTTC. The whole variable domain, filled in from reference TRBV5-1 and TRBJ2-1, reads KAGVTQTPRYLIKTRGQQVTLSCSPISGHRSVSWYQQTPGQGLQFLFEYFSETQRNKGNFPGRFSGRQFSNSRSEMNVSTLELGDSALYLCASSPWGEDSYNEQFFGPGTRLTVL.

V usage is TRBV20-1 and J usage is TRBJ2-7; D is ambiguous. Germline values: CDR1 DFQATT, CDR2 SNEGSKA (reference sequence). Trimming removed 6 bases at V and 6 bases at J, with 27 bases between. The CDR3 is made up of 16 amino acids. The CDR3 protein is CSALYSGTSGPVEQYF. CDR3 sequence (DNA): TGCAGTGCCCTATATTCTGGCACATCTGGGCCTGTCGAGCAGTACTTC.

The V call is TRBV19, the J call TRBJ2-1, with TRBD2 matching 7 bases. Per the germline V gene, CDR1 is LNHDA and CDR2 is SQIVND (reference sequence). Unmatched junction bases numbered 2, after V lost 3 bases and J lost 0 bases. This CDR3 region has 15 residues. CDR3 in DNA: TGTGCCAGTAGTATTAGCGGGTACTCCTACAATGAGCAGTTCTTC. This gives the protein CASSISGYSYNEQFF.

The genes are TRBV20-1 and TRBJ2-1; 7 bases are shared with TRBD2. V lost 4 bases to trimming and J lost 8 bases; unmatched junction nucleotides: 14. The CDR3 has 15 residues. Germline CDR1 DFQATT, CDR2 SNEGSKA (reference sequence). Here the CDR3 DNA reads TGCAGTGCTACCGCGGAAGGACGGGGGGAGGATGAGCAGTTCTTC. This codes for CSATAEGRGEDEQFF.

The J gene is TRBJ1-1, the V gene TRBV6-5; no clear D gene. Trimming took 3 bases from V and 9 from J, leaving 8 bases between them. CDR1 and CDR2 from the germline V gene are MNHEY and SVGAGI. This CDR3 spans 11 amino acids. The CDR3 DNA follows: TGTGCCAGCAGTTATTTCGACCAAGCTTTCTTT. The encoded protein is CASSYFDQAFF.

This rearrangement joins TRBV27 to TRBJ2-1; TRBD2 aligns across 14 bases. CDR3 size: 17 residues. Trimming removed 6 bases from V and 2 bases from J; junction bases left unmatched: 6. Germline V gene lookup returns CDR1 MNHEY and CDR2 SMNVEV (reference sequence). This CDR3 is CASSQTSGGAAYNEQFF. In DNA, the CDR3 is TGTGCCAGCAGCCAGACTAGCGGGGGGGCCGCCTACAATGAGCAGTTCTTC.

CDR3 sequence: CASNSGTYTEAFF. The CDR3 DNA is TGTGCCAGTAACTCAGGGACCTACACTGAAGCTTTCTTT. The chain has TRBV3-1 and TRBJ1-1; D is perhaps TRBD1 (5 bases). Trimming stripped 9 bases from V and 3 bases from J, with 14 bases between. The CDR3 has 13 residues. From germline, CDR1 is LGHDT and CDR2 YNNKEL (reference sequence). Using reference TRBV3-1 and TRBJ1-1 for the parts outside the CDR3, the full variable domain is DTAVSQTPKYLVTQMGNDKSIKCEQNLGHDTMYWYKQDSKKFLKIMFSYNNKELIINETVPNRFSPKSPDKAHLNLHINSLELGDSAVYFCASNSGTYTEAFFGQGTRLTVV.